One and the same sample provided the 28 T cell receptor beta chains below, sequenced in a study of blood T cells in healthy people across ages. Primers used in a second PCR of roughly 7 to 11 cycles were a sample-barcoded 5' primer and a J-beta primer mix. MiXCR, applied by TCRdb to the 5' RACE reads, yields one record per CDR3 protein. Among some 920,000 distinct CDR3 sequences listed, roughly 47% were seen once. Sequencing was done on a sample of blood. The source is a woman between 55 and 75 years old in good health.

CDR3 DNA: TGTGCCAGCAGCTCGGCCAACAGGGGGAAAGGGGGCCAGTACTTC. The encoded protein is CASSSANRGKGGQYF. The chain recombines TRBV5-6 with TRBJ2-5, with 8 bases aligning to TRBD1. V lost 3 bases and J lost 10; bases outside the gene matches: 14. The germline CDR1 and CDR2 sequences are SGHDT and YYEEEE. CDR3 length: 15 amino acids.

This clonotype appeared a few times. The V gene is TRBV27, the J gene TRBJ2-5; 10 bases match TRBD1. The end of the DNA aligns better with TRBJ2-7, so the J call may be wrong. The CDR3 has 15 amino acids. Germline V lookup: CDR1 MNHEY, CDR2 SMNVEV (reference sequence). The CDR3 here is CASSLRQGALDEQYF. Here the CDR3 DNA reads TGTGCCAGCAGTTTGAGACAGGGGGCTCTCGACGAGCAGTACTTC.

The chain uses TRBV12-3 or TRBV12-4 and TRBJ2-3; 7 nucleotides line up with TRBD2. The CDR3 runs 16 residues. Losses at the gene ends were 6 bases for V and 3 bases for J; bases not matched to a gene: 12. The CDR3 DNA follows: TGTGCCAGCAGCTACTCGAAAAGAGCGGGAACAGATACGCAGTATTTT. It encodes CASSYSKRAGTDTQYF.

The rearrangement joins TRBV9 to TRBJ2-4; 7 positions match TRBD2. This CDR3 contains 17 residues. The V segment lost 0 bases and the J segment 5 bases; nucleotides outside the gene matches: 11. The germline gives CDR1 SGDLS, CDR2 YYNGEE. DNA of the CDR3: TGTGCCAGCAGCGTAGCACCCACCGGGCTAGCGGAAAACATTCAGTACTTC. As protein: CASSVAPTGLAENIQYF.

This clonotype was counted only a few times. The CDR3 loop is CASSQGYYGYTF. The CDR3 coding sequence is TGTGCCAGCAGTCAGGGGTACTATGGCTACACCTTC. This sequence joins TRBV12-3 or TRBV12-4 and TRBJ1-2; tentative D call: TRBD1 (6 bases). Trimming left V 5 bases short and J 3 bases short, with 7 bases between. The CDR3 covers 12 residues.

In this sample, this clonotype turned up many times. In DNA form, the CDR3 reads TGTGCCAGCTCTTGGAGAGGGGAAGATACGCAGTATTTT. It encodes CASSWRGEDTQYF. The V call is TRBV18, the J call TRBJ2-3; D could derive from TRBD1 or TRBD2 (5 bases each). Looked up from germline, CDR1 is KGHSH and CDR2 is LQKENI. This CDR3 contains 13 residues. V lost 6 bases and J 5 bases, leaving 12 bases between the germline ends.

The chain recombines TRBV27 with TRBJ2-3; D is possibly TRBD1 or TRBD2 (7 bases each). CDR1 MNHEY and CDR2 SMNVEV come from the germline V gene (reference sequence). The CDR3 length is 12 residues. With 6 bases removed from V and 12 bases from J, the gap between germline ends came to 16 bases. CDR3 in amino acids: CASRSPGGGQYF. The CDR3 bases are TGTGCCAGCAGATCTCCAGGGGGGGGACAGTATTTT.

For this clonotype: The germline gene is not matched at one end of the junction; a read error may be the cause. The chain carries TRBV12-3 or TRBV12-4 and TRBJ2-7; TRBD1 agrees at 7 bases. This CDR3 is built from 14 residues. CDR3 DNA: TGTGCCAACAGTCTGACAGGGAGCTCCTACGAGCAGTACTTC. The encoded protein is CANSLTGSSYEQYF.

CDR3 residues: CASRETGRDEQYF. CDR3 sequence (DNA): TGTGCCAGCAGGGAGACAGGGCGGGACGAGCAGTACTTC. The V and J genes are TRBV28 and TRBJ2-7; TRBD1 aligns across 7 bases. From germline, CDR1 is MDHEN and CDR2 SYDVKM. The CDR3 consists of 13 residues. With 6 bases clipped from V and 5 bases from J, the junction kept 7 bases outside the gene matches.

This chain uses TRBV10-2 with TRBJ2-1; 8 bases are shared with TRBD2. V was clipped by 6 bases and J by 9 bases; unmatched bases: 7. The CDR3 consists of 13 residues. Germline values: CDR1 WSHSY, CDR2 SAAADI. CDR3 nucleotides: TGCGCCAGCAGAGAGACTAGCGTCGGTGAGCAGTTCTTC. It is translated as CASRETSVGEQFF.

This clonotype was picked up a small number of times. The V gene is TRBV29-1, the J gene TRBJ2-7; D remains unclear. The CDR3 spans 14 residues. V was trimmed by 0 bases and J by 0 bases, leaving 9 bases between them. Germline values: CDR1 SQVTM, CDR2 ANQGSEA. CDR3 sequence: CSVEEGKASYEQYF. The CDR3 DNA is TGCAGCGTTGAAGAGGGAAAGGCCTCCTACGAGCAGTACTTC.

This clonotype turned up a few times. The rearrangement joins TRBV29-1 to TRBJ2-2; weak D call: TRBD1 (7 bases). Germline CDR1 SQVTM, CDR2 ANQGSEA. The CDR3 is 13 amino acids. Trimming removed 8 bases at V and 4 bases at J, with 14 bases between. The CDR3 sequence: CSTRQGGTGELFF. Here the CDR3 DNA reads TGCAGCACCCGACAGGGAGGCACCGGGGAGCTGTTTTTT.

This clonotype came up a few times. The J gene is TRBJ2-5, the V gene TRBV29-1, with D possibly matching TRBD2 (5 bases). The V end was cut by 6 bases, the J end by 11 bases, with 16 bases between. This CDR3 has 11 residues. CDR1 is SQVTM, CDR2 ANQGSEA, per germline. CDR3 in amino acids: CSVRSEGSQYF. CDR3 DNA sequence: TGCAGCGTAAGGAGTGAGGGTTCTCAGTACTTC.

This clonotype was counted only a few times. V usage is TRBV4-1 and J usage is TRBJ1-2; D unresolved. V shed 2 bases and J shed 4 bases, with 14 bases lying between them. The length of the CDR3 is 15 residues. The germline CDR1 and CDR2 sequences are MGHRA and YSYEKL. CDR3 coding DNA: TGCGCCAGCAGCCAATTAAGTATCGGATCCTATGGCTACACCTTC. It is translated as CASSQLSIGSYGYTF.

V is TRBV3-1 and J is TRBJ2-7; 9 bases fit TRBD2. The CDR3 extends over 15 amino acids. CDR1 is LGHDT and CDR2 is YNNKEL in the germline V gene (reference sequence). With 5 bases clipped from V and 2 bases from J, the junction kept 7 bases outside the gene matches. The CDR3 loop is CASSFLAGKPYEQYF. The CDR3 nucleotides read TGTGCCAGCAGCTTCCTAGCGGGGAAACCCTACGAGCAGTACTTC.

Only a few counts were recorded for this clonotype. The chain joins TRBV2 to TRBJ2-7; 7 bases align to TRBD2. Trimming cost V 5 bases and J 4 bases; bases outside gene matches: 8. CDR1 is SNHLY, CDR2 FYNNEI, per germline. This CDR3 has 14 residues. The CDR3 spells CASSLGLPPYEQYF. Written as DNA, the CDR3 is TGTGCCAGCAGTTTGGGACTACCTCCTTACGAGCAGTACTTC.

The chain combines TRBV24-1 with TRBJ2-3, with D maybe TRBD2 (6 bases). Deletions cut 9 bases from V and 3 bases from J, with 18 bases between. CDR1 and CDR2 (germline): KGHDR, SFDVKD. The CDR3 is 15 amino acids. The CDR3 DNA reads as TGTGCCACCGGGCCAACCAGGGACTGGACAGATACGCAGTATTTT. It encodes CATGPTRDWTDTQYF.

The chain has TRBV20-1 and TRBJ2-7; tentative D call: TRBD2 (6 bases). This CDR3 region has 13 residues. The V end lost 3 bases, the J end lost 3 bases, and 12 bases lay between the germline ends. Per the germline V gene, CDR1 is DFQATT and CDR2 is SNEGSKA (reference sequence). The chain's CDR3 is CSARDYRNYEQYF. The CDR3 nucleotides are TGCAGTGCTAGGGACTACAGGAACTACGAGCAGTACTTC.

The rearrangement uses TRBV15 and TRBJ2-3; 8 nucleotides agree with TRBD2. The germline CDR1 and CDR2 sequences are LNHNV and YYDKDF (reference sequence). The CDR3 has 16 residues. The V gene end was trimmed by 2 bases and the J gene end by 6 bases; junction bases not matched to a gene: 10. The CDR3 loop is CATSRRESGRYDTQYF. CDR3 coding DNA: TGTGCCACCAGCAGACGGGAAAGCGGGAGATACGATACGCAGTATTTT.

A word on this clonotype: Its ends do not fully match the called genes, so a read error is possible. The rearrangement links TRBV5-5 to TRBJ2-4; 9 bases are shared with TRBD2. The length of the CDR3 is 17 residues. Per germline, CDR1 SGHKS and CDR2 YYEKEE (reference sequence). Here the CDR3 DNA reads TGTGCCAGCAGCTTGGTTCTATCGGGACTAGCCAAAAACATTCGGTACTTC. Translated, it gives CASSLVLSGLAKNIRYF.

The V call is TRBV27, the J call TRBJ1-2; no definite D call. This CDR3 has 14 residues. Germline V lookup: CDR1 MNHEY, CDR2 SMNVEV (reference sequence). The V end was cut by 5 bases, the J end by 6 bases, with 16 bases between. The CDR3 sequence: CASSSAGRYHGYTF. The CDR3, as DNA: TGTGCCAGCAGTAGTGCGGGCAGGTACCATGGCTACACCTTC.

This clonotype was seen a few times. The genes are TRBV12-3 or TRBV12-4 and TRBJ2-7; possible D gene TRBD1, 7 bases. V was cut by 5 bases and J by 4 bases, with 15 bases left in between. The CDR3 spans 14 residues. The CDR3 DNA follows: TGTGCCAGCAGTGGCGGGACAGTGACTTACGAGCAGTACTTC. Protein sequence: CASSGGTVTYEQYF.

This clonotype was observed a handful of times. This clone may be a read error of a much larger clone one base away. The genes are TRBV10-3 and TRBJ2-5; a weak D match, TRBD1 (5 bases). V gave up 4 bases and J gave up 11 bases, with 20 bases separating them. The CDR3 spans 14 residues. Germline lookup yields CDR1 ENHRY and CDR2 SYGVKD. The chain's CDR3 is CAISVDYRSNEQYF. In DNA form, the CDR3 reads TGTGCCATCAGTGTAGATTACAGGTCAAATGAGCAGTACTTC.

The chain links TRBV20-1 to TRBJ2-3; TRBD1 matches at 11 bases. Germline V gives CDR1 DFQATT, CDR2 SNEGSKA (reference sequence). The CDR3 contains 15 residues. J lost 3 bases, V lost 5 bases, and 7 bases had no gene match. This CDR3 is CSAWPGQGVTDTQYF. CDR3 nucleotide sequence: TGCAGTGCTTGGCCGGGACAGGGGGTAACAGATACGCAGTATTTT.

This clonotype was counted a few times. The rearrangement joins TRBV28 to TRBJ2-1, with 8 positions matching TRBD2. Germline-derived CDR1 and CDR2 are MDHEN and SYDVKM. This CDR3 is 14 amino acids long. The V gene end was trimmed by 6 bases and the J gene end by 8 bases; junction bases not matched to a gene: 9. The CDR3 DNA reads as TGTGCCAGCAGACCCCGGACTAGCTCCGATGAGCAGTTCTTC. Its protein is CASRPRTSSDEQFF.

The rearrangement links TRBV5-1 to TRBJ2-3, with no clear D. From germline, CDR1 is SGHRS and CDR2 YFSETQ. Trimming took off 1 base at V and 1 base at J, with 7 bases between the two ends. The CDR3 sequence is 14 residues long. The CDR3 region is CASSLSIGTDTQYF. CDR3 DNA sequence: TGCGCCAGCAGCTTGTCCATAGGCACAGATACGCAGTATTTT. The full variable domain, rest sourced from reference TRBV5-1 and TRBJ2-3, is KAGVTQTPRYLIKTRGQQVTLSCSPISGHRSVSWYQQTPGQGLQFLFEYFSETQRNKGNFPGRFSGRQFSNSRSEMNVSTLELGDSALYLCASSLSIGTDTQYFGPGTRLTVL.

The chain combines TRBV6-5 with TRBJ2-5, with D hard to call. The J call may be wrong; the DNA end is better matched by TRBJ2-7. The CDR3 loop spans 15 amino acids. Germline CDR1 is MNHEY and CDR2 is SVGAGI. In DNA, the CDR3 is TGTGCCAGCAGAACAACAGCGAATACACCCTACGAGCAGTACTTC. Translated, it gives CASRTTANTPYEQYF.

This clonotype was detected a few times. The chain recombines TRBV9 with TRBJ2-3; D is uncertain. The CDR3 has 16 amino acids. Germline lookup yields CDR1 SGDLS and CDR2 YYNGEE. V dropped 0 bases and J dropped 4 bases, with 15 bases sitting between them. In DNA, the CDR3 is TGTGCCAGCAGCGTAGGTGCTGGTTTCCTAGCAGATACGCAGTATTTT. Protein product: CASSVGAGFLADTQYF.